These 20 T cell receptor beta chains were sequenced from one sample in a study of T-cell memory formation after mild COVID-19. One entry per CDR3 protein, called by TCRdb with MiXCR from the 5' RACE reads. The table has about 160,000 distinct CDR3 sequences, roughly 31% seen once. The sequenced material came from PBMCs or a T cell subset sorted from them (not recorded which). These receptor sequences come from an adult woman who had mild COVID-19 (a few samples of this study predate the infection). Cell type and time point are not known.

The J gene is TRBJ2-3, the V gene TRBV7-9; D could derive from TRBD1 or TRBD2 (5 bases each). The ends were cut back, 1 base at V and 2 bases at J, with 10 bases in the middle. Germline lookup yields CDR1 SEHNR and CDR2 FQNEAQ (reference sequence). The CDR3 totals 15 residues. This CDR3 is CASSLDGADTDTQYF. The CDR3 DNA sequence: TGTGCCAGCAGCTTAGACGGGGCCGACACAGATACGCAGTATTTT.

The sample holds many counts of this clonotype. The rearrangement links TRBV20-1 to TRBJ1-5; D ambiguous. Deletions cut 6 bases from V and 0 bases from J, with 9 bases between. This CDR3 contains 13 residues. Germline CDR1 is DFQATT and CDR2 is SNEGSKA (reference sequence). CDR3 sequence: CSASRDSNQPQHF. In DNA, the CDR3 is TGCAGTGCGTCTAGGGATAGCAATCAGCCCCAGCATTTT.

This clonotype was detected a few times. J is TRBJ2-7 and V is TRBV5-6; 12 bases align to TRBD2. V was pared by 4 bases and J by 3 bases, with 2 bases of the junction left unmatched. CDR3 length: 14 residues. Germline values: CDR1 SGHDT, CDR2 YYEEEE. Written as DNA, the CDR3 is TGTGCCAGCAGCGGACTAGCGGGGAACTACGAGCAGTACTTC. Translation: CASSGLAGNYEQYF.

The V and J genes are TRBV2 and TRBJ2-7; TRBD2 matches at 12 bases. V shed 2 bases and J 6 bases; nucleotides not matched to a gene: 8. The CDR3 is 16 residues long. CDR1 and CDR2 (germline): SNHLY, FYNNEI. The CDR3 sequence: CASSERLAGGPGEQYF. The CDR3 bases are TGTGCCAGCAGTGAACGGCTAGCGGGAGGGCCAGGCGAGCAGTACTTC.

The rearrangement uses TRBV29-1 and TRBJ1-5, with D possibly TRBD1 on 6 matching bases. Germline assignment: CDR1 SQVTM and CDR2 ANQGSEA. With 7 bases removed from V and 6 bases from J, the gap between germline ends came to 19 bases. This CDR3 has 14 residues. The CDR3 DNA is TGCAGCGCCCTCGAAGGGGGTGGAAGTCAGCCCCAGCATTTT. This encodes CSALEGGGSQPQHF. Filled out from reference TRBV29-1 and TRBJ1-5, the complete variable domain reads SAVISQKPSRDICQRGTSLTIQCQVDSQVTMMFWYRQQPGQSLTLIATANQGSEATYESGFVIDKFPISRPNLTFSTLTVSNMSPEDSSIYLCSALEGGGSQPQHFGDGTRLSIL.

The chain carries TRBV4-2 and TRBJ2-1; D is possibly TRBD1 or TRBD2 (5 bases each). Per germline, CDR1 LGHNA and CDR2 YNFKEQ. There are 14 residues in the CDR3. With 2 bases removed from V and 5 bases from J, the gap between germline ends came to 10 bases. The CDR3 sequence is CASSQPGLNNEQFF. The CDR3 DNA reads TGTGCCAGCAGCCAACCGGGGCTAAACAATGAGCAGTTCTTC.

The chain recombines TRBV3-1 with TRBJ2-2, with TRBD2 as a possible D gene (6 bases). This CDR3 spans 16 amino acids. The V gene lost 1 base and the J gene lost 7 bases, with 16 bases spanning the gap. The germline V gene encodes CDR1 LGHDT and CDR2 YNNKEL (reference sequence). The CDR3 loop is CASSQGAGTFGGELFF. CDR3 DNA: TGTGCCAGCAGCCAAGGGGCCGGGACTTTTGGCGGGGAGCTGTTTTTT.

The rearrangement links TRBV24-1 to TRBJ2-5; 8 positions match TRBD1. The length of the CDR3 is 13 residues. Germline values: CDR1 KGHDR, CDR2 SFDVKD. V lost 3 bases, J lost 4 bases, and 0 bases stayed unmatched. CDR3 in DNA: TGTGCCACCAGTGATGACAGGGGAGAGACCCAGTACTTC. Its protein product is CATSDDRGETQYF.

This rearrangement joins TRBV6-1 to TRBJ2-3; 9 bases fit TRBD2. This CDR3 has 17 amino acids. CDR1 and CDR2 (germline): MNHNS, SASEGT. With 5 bases clipped from V and 0 bases from J, the junction kept 9 bases outside the gene matches. For the CDR3, the DNA is TGTGCCAGCAGTTACCCGTTGCGGGGGGGTAGCACAGATACGCAGTATTTT. It encodes CASSYPLRGGSTDTQYF.

This clonotype has just a few counts. V usage is TRBV7-3 and J usage is TRBJ2-1; 14 bases are shared with TRBD2. Germline values: CDR1 SGHTA, CDR2 FQGTGA. The J segment lost 4 bases and the V segment lost 0 bases, leaving 2 bases of the junction unmatched. The CDR3 spans 17 residues. The CDR3 nucleotides read TGTGCCAGCAGCTTAACAGGACTAGCGGGAGGTTACAATGAGCAGTTCTTC. Translating gives CASSLTGLAGGYNEQFF.

V and J are TRBV5-1 and TRBJ2-1; D may correspond to TRBD1 or TRBD2 (5 bases each). The germline gives CDR1 SGHRS, CDR2 YFSETQ. The CDR3 runs to 15 residues. V was cut by 4 bases and J by 8 bases, with 19 bases left in between. The CDR3 region has the DNA TGCGCCAGCAGCCCAAACCGGGACCGAAACCATGAGCAGTTCTTC. Amino acids: CASSPNRDRNHEQFF. The full variable domain, with the rest looked up from reference TRBV5-1 and TRBJ2-1, is KAGVTQTPRYLIKTRGQQVTLSCSPISGHRSVSWYQQTPGQGLQFLFEYFSETQRNKGNFPGRFSGRQFSNSRSEMNVSTLELGDSALYLCASSPNRDRNHEQFFGPGTRLTVL.

The gene calls are TRBV6-2 or TRBV6-3 and TRBJ2-1; D unclear. Trimming cost V 6 bases and J 0 bases, with 15 bases left between them. The CDR3 runs 16 residues. CDR1 and CDR2 (germline): MNHEY, SVGEGT. The CDR3 sequence is CASSDPGPGSYNEQFF. The CDR3 region has the DNA TGTGCCAGCAGCGACCCCGGCCCCGGCTCCTACAATGAGCAGTTCTTC.

This clonotype was seen a few times. This sequence joins TRBV12-3 or TRBV12-4 and TRBJ2-4; perhaps TRBD2 as D (6 bases). CDR3 length equals 14 residues. Trimming took off 3 bases at V and 0 bases at J, with 6 bases between the two ends. In DNA, the CDR3 is TGTGCCAGCAGTTTGGGGGGAGCCAAAAACATTCAGTACTTC. Translating it yields CASSLGGAKNIQYF.

This rearrangement joins TRBV12-3 or TRBV12-4 to TRBJ1-1; D remains unclear. V lost 5 bases and J 1 base, leaving 8 bases between the germline ends. The CDR3 is 13 amino acids. The CDR3 sequence: CASSRRGNTEAFF. The CDR3 DNA follows: TGTGCCAGCAGTCGTCGAGGGAACACTGAAGCTTTCTTT.

This clonotype was seen a few times. This chain connects TRBV7-2 to TRBJ2-3, with TRBD2 matching over 14 bases. Germline assignment: CDR1 SGHTA and CDR2 FQGNSA. The ends lost 5 bases at V and 5 bases at J; junction bases unmatched: 12. The CDR3 consists of 18 residues. The CDR3, as DNA: TGTGCCAGCAGCCTCTCCCCCGGGACTAGCGGGAGAATAGATACGCAGTATTTT. It specifies CASSLSPGTSGRIDTQYF.

The chain couples TRBV5-4 to TRBJ2-5; D assignment may be TRBD1 or TRBD2 (6 bases each). V dropped 0 bases and J dropped 4 bases, with 10 bases sitting between them. The CDR3 is 14 residues long. Germline V gene lookup returns CDR1 SGHNT and CDR2 YYREEE (reference sequence). The CDR3 region is CASSLERGRETQYF. In DNA form, the CDR3 reads TGTGCCAGCAGCTTGGAACGGGGGCGAGAGACCCAGTACTTC.

This chain uses TRBV27 with TRBJ2-3; TRBD2 matches 8 bases. The CDR3 has 16 amino acids. Germline CDR1 is MNHEY and CDR2 is SMNVEV (reference sequence). The V segment lost 8 bases and the J segment 0 bases; nucleotides outside the gene matches: 10. The CDR3 sequence is CASWGLGATSTDTQYF. In DNA form, the CDR3 reads TGTGCCAGCTGGGGACTAGGGGCAACTAGCACAGATACGCAGTATTTT.

This clonotype has a handful of counts. This rearrangement joins TRBV6-2 or TRBV6-3 to TRBJ2-7, with a tentative D call TRBD1 (6 bases). Germline V gene lookup returns CDR1 MNHEY and CDR2 SVGEGT. CDR3 length: 14 amino acids. V dropped 5 bases and J dropped 0 bases, with 11 bases sitting between them. In nucleotides, the CDR3 is TGTGCCAGCAGTAAAGGACAGAGCTCCTACGAGCAGTACTTC. Amino acids: CASSKGQSSYEQYF.

CDR3: CASSPVGSPSSYEQYF. The CDR3 coding sequence is TGTGCCAGCAGCCCCGTTGGCTCCCCATCCTCCTACGAGCAGTACTTC. The chain links TRBV7-6 to TRBJ2-7; no definite D call. Trimming stripped 5 bases from V and 0 bases from J, with 17 bases between. The V gene's germline CDR1 is SGHVS and CDR2 FNYEAQ. This CDR3 region has 16 residues.

V is TRBV7-2 and J is TRBJ2-7; D unclear. V was cut by 1 base and J by 0 bases, with 7 bases left in between. The CDR3 loop spans 14 amino acids. The germline V gene has CDR1 SGHTA and CDR2 FQGNSA. This CDR3 reads CASSLGSSSYEQYF. CDR3 sequence (DNA): TGTGCCAGCAGCTTAGGTAGCTCCTCCTACGAGCAGTACTTC. Looking up the rest from reference TRBV7-2 and TRBJ2-7 gives the full variable domain: GAGVSQSPSNKVTEKGKDVELRCDPISGHTALYWYRQSLGQGLEFLIYFQGNSAPDKSGLPSDRFSAERTGGSVSTLTIQRTQQEDSAVYLCASSLGSSSYEQYFGPGTRLTVT.